This entry is about one T cell receptor (beta chain). This clonotype was picked up a small number of times. Its antigen is currently not known. The record has no base qualities; no much larger clone is one base away. The germline V gene (reference sequence) supplies CDR1 MNHNY and CDR2 SVGAGI. Counted from cysteine to phenylalanine, this CDR3 has 13 amino acids. Only the CDR3 DNA stays, 39 bases, in frame from base 1. V is clipped by 5 bases and J by 5 bases, and the sequence between their germline boundaries is 12 bases long. Hyperthyroidism patients were newly diagnosed, with disease duration under 2 months, and aged 18 to 65 years. Patients with other autoimmune diseases, uncontrolled infections, pregnancy or lactation were excluded from the study. Clinical symptoms, serum thyroxine, TRAb, thyroid ultrasound and orbital computed tomography formed the basis of the diagnosis. Trizol reagent was used to extract the total RNA, and its quality was then checked on an Agilent 2100 Bioanalyzer.

This entry comes from a study of Graves' ophthalmopathy and Graves' hyperthyroidism (dated by TCRdb to between 2017 and 2018). Regarding the complete study: A patient counted as having stable hyperthyroidism if there was no progression to ophthalmopathy within 18 months of follow-up. TCR beta repertoire signatures were used to distinguish Graves' ophthalmopathy from Graves' hyperthyroidism and to predict progression to ophthalmopathy. In total, approximately 140 blood samples were TCR-sequenced: 43 ophthalmopathy, roughly 80 hyperthyroidism and about 17 hyperthyroidism-to-ophthalmopathy patients. To explore V-J signatures that separate ophthalmopathy from hyperthyroidism, a discovery set of about 100 patients was enrolled, consisting of 43 with ophthalmopathy and roughly 57 with stable hyperthyroidism. The independent validation cohort included about 19 hyperthyroidism patients plus 17 patients who later progressed from hyperthyroidism to ophthalmopathy. In over 5 hyperthyroidism patients, the T-cell repertoires found in thyroid tissue were compared with those found in blood. Once sampling was done, hyperthyroidism patients were given methimazole at a starting dose of 30 mg daily, while ophthalmopathy patients were given high-dose intravenous methylprednisolone. Overall study outcomes, separate from this receptor: Sample size was not statistically predetermined, and group allocation was not concealed from the investigators. Ophthalmopathy was separated from stable hyperthyroidism by the 13-signature model with 85% to 90% sensitivity and 81% to 84% specificity in cross-validation and with 80%/75% in the test set. In validation, the model predicted ophthalmopathy progression with over 60% sensitivity and about 73% specificity; roughly 11 predicted patients were CT-confirmed with GO in a median of 6.5 months. Most of the expanded thyroid clonotypes with a frequency above 0.001 were also detected in blood, and it was suggested that the thyroid immune response may be reflected by blood repertoires.

For repertoire sequencing, TCR beta CDR3 regions were amplified from RNA transcripts. A first-round RT-PCR used HTBI primers with the Qiagen OneStep RT-PCR kit, followed by a second-round multiplex PCR, size selection and purification. The libraries underwent paired-end sequencing with 100 bp reads on an Illumina HiSeq2000. On the study's bioinformatics: SOAPnuke was used for read processing, and reads with adapters, uncalled bases, a mean Phred below 15, or no exact constant-primer or identifier match were discarded. COPE v1.2.5 was used to merge the high-quality paired reads. Each unique nucleotide sequence was treated as a clonotype, and MiTCR v1.1 was used to align the clonotypes to the IMGT TRB V, D and J references. Analysis was restricted to V-J combinations with a frequency above 0.0001, which covered 99.2% of repertoires. A TCR clonal expansion and chaos score per V-J combination was defined as the ratio of F50 clonal expansion to chaos observed in the TCRdist matrix. Features were reduced by Welch's t-statistics and random forest to around 14 V-J combinations, which fed a naive Bayes classifier. The similarity between thyroid and blood repertoires was quantified using the Morisita-Horn index. The public sequencing data were trimmed at Q25 with fastp and processed into clonotypes with MiXCR by TCRdb, which kept only in-frame beta chains. Every CDR3 protein is listed once, alongside the most common genes and DNA of its rows. The V and J calls were determined by TCRdb, not by the authors. The sample table holds approximately 1.2 million distinct CDR3 sequences, of which less than 45% were seen once. The ten most abundant clones make up 8.5% to 14% of the sample.

Recombination joined TRBV6-6 with TRBJ1-1; the D gene is not confidently resolved. The source of this sequence is an adult man with Graves' hyperthyroidism. The sample taken for sequencing was peripheral blood or thyroid tissue (not recorded which). The CDR3 has the sequence CASSESYTTEAFF. The sequenced DNA: TGTGCCAGCAGTGAATCGTACACAACTGAAGCTTTCTTT.